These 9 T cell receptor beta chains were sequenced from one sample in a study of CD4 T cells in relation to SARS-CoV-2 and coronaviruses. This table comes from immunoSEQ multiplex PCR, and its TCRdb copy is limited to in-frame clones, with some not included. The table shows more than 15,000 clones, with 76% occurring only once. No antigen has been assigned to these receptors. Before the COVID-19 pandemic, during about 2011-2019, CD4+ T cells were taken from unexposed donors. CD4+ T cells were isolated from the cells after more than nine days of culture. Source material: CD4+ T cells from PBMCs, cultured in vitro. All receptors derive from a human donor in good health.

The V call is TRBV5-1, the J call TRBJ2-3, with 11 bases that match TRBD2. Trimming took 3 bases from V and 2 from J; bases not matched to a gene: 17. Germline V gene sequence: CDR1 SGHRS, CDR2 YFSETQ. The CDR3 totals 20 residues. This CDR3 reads CASSSPVWGLTSGATDTQYF. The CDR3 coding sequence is TGCGCCAGCAGCTCTCCTGTTTGGGGTCTGACTAGCGGGGCCACAGATACGCAGTATTTT.

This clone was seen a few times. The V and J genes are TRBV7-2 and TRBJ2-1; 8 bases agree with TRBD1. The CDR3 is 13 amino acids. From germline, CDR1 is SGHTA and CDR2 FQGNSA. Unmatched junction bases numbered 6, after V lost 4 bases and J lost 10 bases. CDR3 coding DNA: TGTGCCAGCAGCTATGACAGGGGAGACGAGCAGTTCTTC. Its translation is CASSYDRGDEQFF.

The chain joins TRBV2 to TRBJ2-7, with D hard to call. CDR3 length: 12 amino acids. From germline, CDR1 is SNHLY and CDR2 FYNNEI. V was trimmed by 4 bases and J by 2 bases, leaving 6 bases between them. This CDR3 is CASSAWTYEQYF. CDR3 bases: TGTGCCAGCAGTGCCTGGACCTACGAGCAGTACTTC.

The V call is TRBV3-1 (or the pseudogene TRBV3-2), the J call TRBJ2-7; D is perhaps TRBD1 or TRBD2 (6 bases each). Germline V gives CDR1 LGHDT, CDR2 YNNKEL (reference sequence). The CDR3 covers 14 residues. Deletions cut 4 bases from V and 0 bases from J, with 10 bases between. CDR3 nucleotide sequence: TGTGCCAGCAGCCTGGGGGGCGTCTCCTACGAGCAGTACTTC. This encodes CASSLGGVSYEQYF.

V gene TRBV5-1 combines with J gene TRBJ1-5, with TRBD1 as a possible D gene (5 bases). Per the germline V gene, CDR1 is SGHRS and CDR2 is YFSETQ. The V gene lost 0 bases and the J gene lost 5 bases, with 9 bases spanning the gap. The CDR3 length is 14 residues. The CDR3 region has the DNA TGCGCCAGCAGCTTGGAGTCACAGGATCAGCCCCAGCATTTT. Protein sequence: CASSLESQDQPQHF.

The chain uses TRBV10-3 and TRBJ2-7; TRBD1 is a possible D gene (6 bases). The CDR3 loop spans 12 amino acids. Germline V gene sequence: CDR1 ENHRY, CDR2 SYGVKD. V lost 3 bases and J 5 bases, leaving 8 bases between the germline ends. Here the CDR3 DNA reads TGTGCCATCAGTGAAGGGACAAACGAGCAGTACTTC. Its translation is CAISEGTNEQYF.

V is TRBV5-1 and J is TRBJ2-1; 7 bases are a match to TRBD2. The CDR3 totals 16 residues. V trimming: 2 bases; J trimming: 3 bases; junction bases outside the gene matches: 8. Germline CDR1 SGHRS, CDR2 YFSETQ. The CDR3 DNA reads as TGCGCCAGCAGCTTTCAGGTGGGAGGGTACTACAATGAGCAGTTCTTC. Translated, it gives CASSFQVGGYYNEQFF.

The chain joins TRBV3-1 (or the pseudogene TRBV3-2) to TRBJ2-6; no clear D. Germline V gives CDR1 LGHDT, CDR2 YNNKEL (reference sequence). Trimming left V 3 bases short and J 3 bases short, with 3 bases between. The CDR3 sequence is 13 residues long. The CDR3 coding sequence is TGTGCCAGCAGCCAGGTTGGGGCCAACGTCCTGACTTTC. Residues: CASSQVGANVLTF.

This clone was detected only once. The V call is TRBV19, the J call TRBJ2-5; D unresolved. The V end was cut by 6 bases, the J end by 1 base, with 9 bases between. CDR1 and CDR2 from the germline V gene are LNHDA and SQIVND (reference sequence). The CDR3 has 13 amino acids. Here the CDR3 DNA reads TGTGCCAGTAGCCAGAGTACCCAAGAGACCCAGTACTTC. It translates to CASSQSTQETQYF.